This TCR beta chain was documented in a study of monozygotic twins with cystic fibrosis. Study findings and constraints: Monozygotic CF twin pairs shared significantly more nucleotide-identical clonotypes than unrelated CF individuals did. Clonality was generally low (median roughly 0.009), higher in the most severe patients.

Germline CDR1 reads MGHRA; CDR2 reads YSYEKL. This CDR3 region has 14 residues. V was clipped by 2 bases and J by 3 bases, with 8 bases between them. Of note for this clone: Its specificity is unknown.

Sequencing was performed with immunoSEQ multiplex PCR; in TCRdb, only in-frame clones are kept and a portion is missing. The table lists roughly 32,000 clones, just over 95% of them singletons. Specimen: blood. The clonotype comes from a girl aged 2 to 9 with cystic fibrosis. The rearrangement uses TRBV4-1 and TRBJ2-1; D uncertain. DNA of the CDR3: TGCGCCAGCAGCCAACGTGTTGTCTACAATGAGCAGTTCTTC. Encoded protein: CASSQRVVYNEQFF.